This TCR beta chain was identified in a study of blood T cell repertoires in COVID-19. Only in-frame clones appear in the TCRdb table, and some are missing; sequencing was by immunoSEQ multiplex PCR. Of 240,000 or so clones listed, roughly 90% are singletons. Germline CDR1 SGHAT, CDR2 FQNNGV. There are 18 residues in the CDR3. Trimming at V came to 5 bases and at J to 2 bases, leaving 12 bases not matched to a gene. Specimen: PBMCs or T cells enriched from blood (not recorded which). The receptor's source is a man aged 35-49 years who had recovered from COVID-19. The chain recombines TRBV11-2 with TRBJ2-2; 9 positions agree with TRBD1. In nucleotides, the CDR3 is TGTGCCAGCAGCACAAACCGGGACAGGGTTCCTAACACCGGGGAGCTGTTTTTT. Translating gives CASSTNRDRVPNTGELFF.